The rows below give T cell receptor beta chains drawn from one sample of a study of OX40 agonist ivuxolimab in advanced cancers. Profiled with immunoSEQ multiplex PCR; TCRdb holds only in-frame clones, not every one. The data hold about 110,000 clones, with 75% to 95% observed a single time. The source was CD4+ or CD8+ T cells sorted from blood, collected in a trial of the OX40 agonist ivuxolimab. These receptors all come from an adult with an advanced solid tumor such as melanoma, head and neck, liver or kidney cancer. Both conserved end residues are part of each CDR3. Each record gives: CDR3 DNA, CDR3 protein, D gene, J gene, V gene, clone size. D genes are given only for firm matches. Clone size is stated in some rows and not others, as once, few, many or a class when expanded.

cdr3_nt: TGTGCCAGCAGTCCCGATGGTCAAAACAGGGCCATATATTTT
cdr3_aa: CASSPDGQNRAIYF
d_call: NA
j_call: TRBJ1-3
v_call: TRBV27
clone_size: NA

cdr3_nt: TGTGCCAGCAGCTCTGGGGACAGGGGAGGCTACACCTTC
cdr3_aa: CASSSGDRGGYTF
d_call: TRBD1
j_call: TRBJ1-2
v_call: TRBV11-2
clone_size: NA

cdr3_nt: TGCAGCGTTGTAAGGGGGATTTACAATGAGCAGTTCTTC
cdr3_aa: CSVVRGIYNEQFF
d_call: NA
j_call: TRBJ2-1
v_call: TRBV29-1
clone_size: NA

cdr3_nt: TGTGCCTGGAGGCCGGGACCTCACGGGGATACGCAGTATTTT
cdr3_aa: CAWRPGPHGDTQYF
d_call: NA
j_call: TRBJ2-3
v_call: TRBV30
clone_size: NA

cdr3_nt: TGTGCCAGCAGCTCCGCGGGGGGCGGTGAGCAGTTCTTC
cdr3_aa: CASSSAGGGEQFF
d_call: TRBD2
j_call: TRBJ2-1
v_call: TRBV7-2
clone_size: NA

cdr3_nt: TGTGCCAGTAGTGCAGGACAGATCTCTACACCCCTCCACTTT
cdr3_aa: CASSAGQISTPLHF
d_call: NA
j_call: TRBJ1-6
v_call: TRBV19
clone_size: NA

cdr3_nt: TGTGCCAGCATTTTCTTGGATGAAGCTTTCTTT
cdr3_aa: CASIFLDEAFF
d_call: NA
j_call: TRBJ1-1
v_call: TRBV5-6
clone_size: once

cdr3_nt: TGTGCCAGCAGGGCCGGGTTCCTCTACGAGCAGTACTTC
cdr3_aa: CASRAGFLYEQYF
d_call: NA
j_call: TRBJ2-7
v_call: TRBV6-6
clone_size: NA

cdr3_nt: TGCGCCAGCAGCCAAGCGGGCCTCGTGCTTTTGGGCAATGAGCAGTTCTTC
cdr3_aa: CASSQAGLVLLGNEQFF
d_call: NA
j_call: TRBJ2-1
v_call: TRBV4-1
clone_size: NA

cdr3_nt: TGTGCCAGCAGCTTGGACAGACATCTCACAGATACGCAGTATTTT
cdr3_aa: CASSLDRHLTDTQYF
d_call: NA
j_call: TRBJ2-3
v_call: TRBV7-9
clone_size: NA

cdr3_nt: TGTGCCAGTAGTATAGAGGGGTGGAGCTCCTATAATTCACCCCTCCACTTT
cdr3_aa: CASSIEGWSSYNSPLHF
d_call: NA
j_call: TRBJ1-6
v_call: TRBV19
clone_size: NA

cdr3_nt: TGTGCTAGCAGCTTAGTCGGCGGCAGGGGGGATGAAAAACTGTTTTTT
cdr3_aa: CASSLVGGRGDEKLFF
d_call: TRBD1
j_call: TRBJ1-4
v_call: TRBV7-7
clone_size: NA

cdr3_nt: TGCGCCAGCAGCCGTTCTGGGGGGAACGAGCAGTACTTC
cdr3_aa: CASSRSGGNEQYF
d_call: NA
j_call: TRBJ2-7
v_call: TRBV4-3
clone_size: NA

cdr3_nt: TGCGCCAGCAGCTCGGGACAGGACTCAGATACGCAGTATTTT
cdr3_aa: CASSSGQDSDTQYF
d_call: TRBD1
j_call: TRBJ2-3
v_call: TRBV5-1
clone_size: NA

cdr3_nt: TGTGCCAGCAGCCCCAGGGGGTTGAATTCACCCCTCCACTTT
cdr3_aa: CASSPRGLNSPLHF
d_call: TRBD1
j_call: TRBJ1-6
v_call: TRBV11-2
clone_size: few

cdr3_nt: TGTGCCAGCAGCAAAGCGCTTTGTTGGGATTATAGCAATCAGCCCCAGCATTTT
cdr3_aa: CASSKALCWDYSNQPQHF
d_call: NA
j_call: TRBJ1-5
v_call: TRBV21-1
clone_size: NA

cdr3_nt: TGTGCCACCAGCAGTTCAAGCTCCTACGAGCAGTACTTC
cdr3_aa: CATSSSSSYEQYF
d_call: NA
j_call: TRBJ2-7
v_call: TRBV15
clone_size: NA

cdr3_nt: TGTGCCAGCAGCTCGACTGGGACAGGGTTTGGCTACACCTTC
cdr3_aa: CASSSTGTGFGYTF
d_call: TRBD1
j_call: TRBJ1-2
v_call: TRBV7-2
clone_size: NA

cdr3_nt: TGTGCCAGCAGCTTGAGCGGGGGGGACACAGATACGCAGTATTTT
cdr3_aa: CASSLSGGDTDTQYF
d_call: TRBD2
j_call: TRBJ2-3
v_call: TRBV7-9
clone_size: NA

cdr3_nt: TGTGCCAGCAGCCAAGGGGGGGGGCTCGGCGCTTTCTTT
cdr3_aa: CASSQGGGLGAFF
d_call: NA
j_call: TRBJ1-1
v_call: TRBV7-2
clone_size: NA

cdr3_nt: TGTGCCAGCAGCCGCGGGTCCTCTGGGGCCAACGTCCTGACTTTC
cdr3_aa: CASSRGSSGANVLTF
d_call: NA
j_call: TRBJ2-6
v_call: TRBV7-8
clone_size: NA

cdr3_nt: TGTGCCAGCAGCCAGTGGGAGGCCACCGCCTACGAGCAGTACTTC
cdr3_aa: CASSQWEATAYEQYF
d_call: NA
j_call: TRBJ2-7
v_call: TRBV7-9
clone_size: NA

cdr3_nt: TGTGCCAGCAGTGACGGACAGGGGACCTACGAGCAGTACTTC
cdr3_aa: CASSDGQGTYEQYF
d_call: TRBD1
j_call: TRBJ2-7
v_call: TRBV4-2
clone_size: NA

cdr3_nt: TGTGCTAGCAGTCGAGGACAGGGGGTTGATATCGGGGAGCTGTTTTTT
cdr3_aa: CASSRGQGVDIGELFF
d_call: TRBD1
j_call: TRBJ2-2
v_call: TRBV7-7
clone_size: once

cdr3_nt: TGTGCCAGCAGCTTGGTAGGGGCGGAAAAACTGTTTTTT
cdr3_aa: CASSLVGAEKLFF
d_call: NA
j_call: TRBJ1-4
v_call: TRBV5-4
clone_size: NA

cdr3_nt: TGTGCCAGCAGCGTAGTAACAGGCTACACAGATACGCAGTATTTT
cdr3_aa: CASSVVTGYTDTQYF
d_call: NA
j_call: TRBJ2-3
v_call: TRBV9
clone_size: NA

cdr3_nt: TGTGCCAGCAGGGGAAGCGGTCAGCCCCAGCATTTT
cdr3_aa: CASRGSGQPQHF
d_call: NA
j_call: TRBJ1-5
v_call: TRBV6-5
clone_size: NA

cdr3_nt: TGTGCCAGCTCCCCCCCAGGGAAGGCTGGAAACACCATATATTTT
cdr3_aa: CASSPPGKAGNTIYF
d_call: NA
j_call: TRBJ1-3
v_call: TRBV18
clone_size: NA

cdr3_nt: TGCGCCAGCAGCTTGGCCGGCAGGGAAGGGGAGACCCAGTACTTC
cdr3_aa: CASSLAGREGETQYF
d_call: NA
j_call: TRBJ2-5
v_call: TRBV5-1
clone_size: NA

cdr3_nt: TGTGCCAGCAGCCAACTAGCGGGGGGTTACTACGAGCAGTACTTC
cdr3_aa: CASSQLAGGYYEQYF
d_call: TRBD2
j_call: TRBJ2-7
v_call: TRBV7-2
clone_size: NA

cdr3_nt: TGTGCCATCAGTGAGTCTTTGGGGGACCAAGAGACCCAGTACTTC
cdr3_aa: CAISESLGDQETQYF
d_call: NA
j_call: TRBJ2-5
v_call: TRBV10-3
clone_size: NA

cdr3_nt: TGTGCCAGCAGTAAACCGGGACACAAAAGGGAGACCCAGTACTTC
cdr3_aa: CASSKPGHKRETQYF
d_call: NA
j_call: TRBJ2-5
v_call: TRBV5-6
clone_size: NA

cdr3_nt: TGTGCCAGCTCACCACCGATTTCGCAGGGCTACAATGAGCAGTTCTTC
cdr3_aa: CASSPPISQGYNEQFF
d_call: NA
j_call: TRBJ2-1
v_call: TRBV18
clone_size: NA

cdr3_nt: TGTGCCATCAGTGAAAACAGGGACGACAATGAGCAGTTCTTC
cdr3_aa: CAISENRDDNEQFF
d_call: NA
j_call: TRBJ2-1
v_call: TRBV10-3
clone_size: NA

cdr3_nt: TGTGCCAGCAGCGCTGTGACAGGGGTCTACAATGAGCAGTTCTTC
cdr3_aa: CASSAVTGVYNEQFF
d_call: TRBD1
j_call: TRBJ2-1
v_call: TRBV11-2
clone_size: NA

cdr3_nt: TGCGCCAGCAGCCAAGAAAAGGGGGCATATCAGCCCCAGCATTTT
cdr3_aa: CASSQEKGAYQPQHF
d_call: TRBD1
j_call: TRBJ1-5
v_call: TRBV4-1
clone_size: few

cdr3_nt: TGTGCCAGCAGTGACTTCGTATTAGCGGGGGACCCGGATTCCACAGATACGCAGTATTTT
cdr3_aa: CASSDFVLAGDPDSTDTQYF
d_call: TRBD2
j_call: TRBJ2-3
v_call: TRBV6-4
clone_size: NA

cdr3_nt: TGTGCCAGCAGCGTAGGACAGGGGGCCTACGAGCAGTACTTC
cdr3_aa: CASSVGQGAYEQYF
d_call: TRBD1
j_call: TRBJ2-7
v_call: TRBV9
clone_size: NA

cdr3_nt: TGTGCCAGCAGCCCGGGGGGGCGTGGGGCTAATGAAAAACTGTTTTTT
cdr3_aa: CASSPGGRGANEKLFF
d_call: NA
j_call: TRBJ1-4
v_call: TRBV28
clone_size: NA

cdr3_nt: TGTGCCAGTAGAATACTCGGGAGGGTAGCGGGGGACAATGAGCAGTTCTTC
cdr3_aa: CASRILGRVAGDNEQFF
d_call: TRBD2
j_call: TRBJ2-1
v_call: TRBV19
clone_size: NA

cdr3_nt: TGTGCCAGCAGTTACGACGGACCCGGGGGTAATGAGCAGTTCTTC
cdr3_aa: CASSYDGPGGNEQFF
d_call: NA
j_call: TRBJ2-1
v_call: TRBV6-6
clone_size: NA

cdr3_nt: TGTGCCAGCAGTCTAGGGCCCCCGGGCACCGGGGAGCTGTTTTTT
cdr3_aa: CASSLGPPGTGELFF
d_call: NA
j_call: TRBJ2-2
v_call: TRBV7-3
clone_size: NA

cdr3_nt: TGTGCCAGCAGTCAGCAGGACAGGGGCTATGGCTACACCTTC
cdr3_aa: CASSQQDRGYGYTF
d_call: TRBD1
j_call: TRBJ1-2
v_call: TRBV6-6
clone_size: NA

cdr3_nt: TGCGCCAGCAGCTCGACAGGGGGCGTTTCGGCTTTGTTTTTT
cdr3_aa: CASSSTGGVSALFF
d_call: TRBD1
j_call: TRBJ1-4
v_call: TRBV5-1
clone_size: NA

cdr3_nt: TGTGCCTGGACCTGGGACAGGGGGCGAGGTGAGCAGTTCTTC
cdr3_aa: CAWTWDRGRGEQFF
d_call: TRBD1
j_call: TRBJ2-1
v_call: TRBV30
clone_size: NA

cdr3_nt: TGTGCCAGCAGCCAAGCGAAACCGGGACAGCCTAATGAAAAACTGTTTTTT
cdr3_aa: CASSQAKPGQPNEKLFF
d_call: TRBD1
j_call: TRBJ1-4
v_call: TRBV14
clone_size: once